This TCR beta chain emerged from a study of T cell responses to AZD1222 COVID-19 vaccine. Study-wide results and caveats: Among the donors, most were white British and more were female, and clonal diversity was possibly underestimated. Spike as a whole was targeted by vaccine-associated CD4 TCRs, dominant at 160-218 and 743-854.

This CDR3 spans 15 amino acids. The V and J ends lost 0 bases and 2 bases respectively, with 9 bases between them. Germline CDR1 is SGDLS and CDR2 is YYNGEE. Profiled with immunoSEQ multiplex PCR; TCRdb holds only in-frame clones, not every one. In the table there are under 150,000 clones, roughly 90% of which are singletons. On this clone itself: Its antigen is unknown.

Sequenced material: peripheral blood, taken 28 days after the second AZD1222 dose. The chain is built from TRBV9 and TRBJ2-1; possible D gene TRBD2, 5 bases. This receptor was obtained from an adult who received the AZD1222 COVID-19 vaccine. This CDR3 reads CASSVVGVPYNEQFF. The CDR3 nucleotides read TGTGCCAGCAGCGTAGTGGGAGTGCCCTACAATGAGCAGTTCTTC.